The 19 T cell receptor beta chains in this list originate from one sample, sequenced in a study of monozygotic twins with inflammatory bowel disease. TCRdb re-called the 5' RACE reads; every CDR3 protein appears as one record, without DNA. Its listing shows some 440,000 distinct CDR3 sequences. Sequenced: blood. These receptors originate from a human donor with ulcerative colitis or Crohn's disease, or a healthy co-twin of an affected twin (not recorded which).

The genes are TRBV20-1 and TRBJ2-7. The CDR3 totals 15 residues. Germline values: CDR1 DFQATT, CDR2 SNEGSKA (reference sequence). The CDR3 is CSAGGVGMGSYEQYF.

The V and J genes are TRBV2 and TRBJ2-1; TCRdb's assignment of TRBD2 cannot be checked, as there is no DNA. Germline V gives CDR1 SNHLY, CDR2 FYNNEI. The CDR3 sequence is 15 residues long. CDR3 protein: CASSGPSGASNEQFF.

V is TRBV11-2 and J is TRBJ2-1. The CDR3 is made up of 15 amino acids. Germline CDR1 is SGHAT and CDR2 is FQNNGV. The CDR3: CASSSRPGSYNEQFF.

The rearrangement links TRBV6-2 or TRBV6-3 to TRBJ1-3. The CDR3 totals 16 residues. CDR1 is MNHEY, CDR2 SVGEGT, per germline. The CDR3 reads CASSYSRASSGNTIYF.

The rearrangement uses TRBV5-1 and TRBJ1-1. The CDR3 sequence is 15 residues long. Germline CDR1 reads SGHRS; CDR2 reads YFSETQ. CDR3: CASSLEGLDFTEAFF.

The chain uses TRBV24-1 and TRBJ2-3; absent DNA, TCRdb's TRBD1 call cannot be checked. CDR1 and CDR2 (germline): KGHDR, SFDVKD. The CDR3 is 14 residues long. This chain's CDR3 is CATSSGRGQDTQYF.

The chain uses TRBV7-2 and TRBJ2-5; TCRdb picks TRBD2, but there is no DNA to check that call. The CDR3 is 17 amino acids. Per germline, CDR1 SGHTA and CDR2 FQGNSA. The CDR3 is CASSLALTSGFQETQYF.

V usage is TRBV24-1 and J usage is TRBJ2-3; the D call from TCRdb, TRBD2, cannot be confirmed without DNA. There are 16 residues in the CDR3. From germline, CDR1 is KGHDR and CDR2 SFDVKD. CDR3 in amino acids: CATSAGRGSVTDTQYF.

CDR3 loop: CSAHTTERDNEQFF. This sequence joins TRBV20-1 and TRBJ2-1. Germline V CDR1 and CDR2: DFQATT, SNEGSKA (reference sequence). The CDR3 runs to 14 residues.

V gene TRBV5-1 combines with J gene TRBJ2-1; no DNA is available, so the TRBD1 call from TCRdb remains unchecked. Per germline, CDR1 SGHRS and CDR2 YFSETQ. CDR3 length equals 15 residues. The CDR3: CASSLVTGGSDEQFF.

This chain uses TRBV9 with TRBJ2-1; TCRdb gives TRBD2 as the D gene, but with no DNA this cannot be confirmed. Germline V gives CDR1 SGDLS, CDR2 YYNGEE. The CDR3 has 15 amino acids. CDR3 loop: CASSVLAGGINEQFF.

The CDR3 sequence: CASSQVRSGRGALFF. The chain uses TRBV14 and TRBJ2-1; the TCRdb D gene call, TRBD2, has no DNA to confirm it. Germline lookup yields CDR1 SGHDN and CDR2 FVKESK. The CDR3 totals 15 residues. Complete variable domain (other parts from reference TRBV14 and TRBJ2-1): EAGVTQFPSHSVIEKGQTVTLRCDPISGHDNLYWYRRVMGKEIKFLLHFVKESKQDESGMPNNRFLAERTGGTYSTLKVQPAELEDSGVYFCASSQVRSGRGALFFGPGTRLTVL.

V and J are TRBV16 and TRBJ1-1. The CDR3 runs to 15 residues. CDR1 KGHSY and CDR2 FQNENV come from the germline V gene. The CDR3 reads CASSQSHIGGTEAFF.

CDR3: CASSYSGTSFEQYF. The chain is built from TRBV6-5 and TRBJ2-7; TCRdb proposes TRBD1, but this gene call is untestable without DNA. This CDR3 spans 14 amino acids. Germline V lookup: CDR1 MNHEY, CDR2 SVGAGI.

This rearrangement joins TRBV7-8 to TRBJ2-7; TCRdb picks TRBD2, but there is no DNA to check that call. The germline V gene encodes CDR1 SGHVS and CDR2 FQNEAQ. The CDR3 is made up of 15 amino acids. Here the CDR3 reads CASSPYGLADGEQYF. Full variable domain (remainder filled in from reference TRBV7-8 and TRBJ2-7): GAGVSQSPRYKVAKRGQDVALRCDPISGHVSLFWYQQALGQGPEFLTYFQNEAQLDKSGLPSDRFFAERPEGSVSTLKIQRTQQEDSAVYLCASSPYGLADGEQYFGPGTRLTVT.

The CDR3 region is CASSPTGTLVGGELFF. V usage is TRBV12-3 or TRBV12-4 and J usage is TRBJ2-2; the TCRdb D gene call, TRBD1, has no DNA to confirm it. This CDR3 contains 16 residues.

The chain uses TRBV6-5 and TRBJ2-7; the D call from TCRdb, TRBD1, cannot be confirmed without DNA. This CDR3 contains 16 residues. The germline V gene encodes CDR1 MNHEY and CDR2 SVGAGI. The CDR3: CASSSPRAGGPYEQYF.

The V gene is TRBV5-6, the J gene TRBJ2-1; TCRdb selects TRBD2, and the lack of DNA leaves this call unchecked. Germline V CDR1 and CDR2: SGHDT, YYEEEE. The CDR3 is made up of 15 amino acids. CDR3 sequence reads: CASSFVLAGGGEQFF.

The chain carries TRBV10-3 and TRBJ1-1; absent DNA, TCRdb's TRBD1 call cannot be checked. This CDR3 has 13 residues. Germline V gene data show CDR1 as ENHRY and CDR2 as SYGVKD. CDR3 sequence reads: CAISAQGAFEAFF.